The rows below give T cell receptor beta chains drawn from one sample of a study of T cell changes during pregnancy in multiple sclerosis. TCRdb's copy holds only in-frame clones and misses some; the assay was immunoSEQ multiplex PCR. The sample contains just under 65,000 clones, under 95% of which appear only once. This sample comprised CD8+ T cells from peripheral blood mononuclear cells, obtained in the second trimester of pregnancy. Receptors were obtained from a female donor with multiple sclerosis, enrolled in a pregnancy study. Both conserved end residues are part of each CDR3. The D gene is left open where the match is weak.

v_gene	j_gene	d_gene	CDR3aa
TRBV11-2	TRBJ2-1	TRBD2	CASSPGLAGPYNEQFF
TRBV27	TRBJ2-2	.	CASSLPGDFPPGELFF
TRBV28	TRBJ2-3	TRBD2	CASSLSSGGTDTQYF
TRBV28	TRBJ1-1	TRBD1	CASRGQAGGMNTEAFF
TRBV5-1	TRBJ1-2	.	CASQGSNYGYTF
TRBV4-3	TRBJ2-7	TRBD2	CASSQSLAVNYEQYF
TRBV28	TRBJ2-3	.	CASSSPGLRSTDTQYF
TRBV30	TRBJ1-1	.	CAWRRNTEAFF
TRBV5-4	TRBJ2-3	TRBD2	CASSSRTSGSGNTQYF
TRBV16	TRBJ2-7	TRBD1	CASSQFKVTGEDYEQYF
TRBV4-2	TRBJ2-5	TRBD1	CASSHLGQDVIGAQYF
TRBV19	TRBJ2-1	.	CASTGDLNNEQFF
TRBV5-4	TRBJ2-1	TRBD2	CASSLEAGLAPYNEQFF
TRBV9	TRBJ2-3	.	CASSVRAGGSTYTQYF
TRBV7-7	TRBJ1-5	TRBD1	CASSPGGRNQPQHF
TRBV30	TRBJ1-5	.	CAWSVGQGNQPQHF
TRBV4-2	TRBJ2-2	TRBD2	CASSQGLAGGPTGELFF
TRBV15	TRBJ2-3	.	CATSTPAQGRPDTQYF
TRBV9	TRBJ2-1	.	CASLTRNEQFF
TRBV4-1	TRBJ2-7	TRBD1	CASSRDRVSYEQYF
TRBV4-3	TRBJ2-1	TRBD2	CASSQGTSGTSSYNEQFF
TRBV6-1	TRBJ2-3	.	CASSDDLKDSTQYF
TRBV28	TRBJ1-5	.	CASSLAVSNQPQHF
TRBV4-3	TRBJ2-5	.	CASSQGSSPTQYF
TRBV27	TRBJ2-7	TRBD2	CASSVAGTSGIFYEQYF
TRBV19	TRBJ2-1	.	CASSIGYEATLEQFF
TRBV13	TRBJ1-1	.	CASRRLQEMNTEAFF
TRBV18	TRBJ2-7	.	CASSQTRSSPGEQYF